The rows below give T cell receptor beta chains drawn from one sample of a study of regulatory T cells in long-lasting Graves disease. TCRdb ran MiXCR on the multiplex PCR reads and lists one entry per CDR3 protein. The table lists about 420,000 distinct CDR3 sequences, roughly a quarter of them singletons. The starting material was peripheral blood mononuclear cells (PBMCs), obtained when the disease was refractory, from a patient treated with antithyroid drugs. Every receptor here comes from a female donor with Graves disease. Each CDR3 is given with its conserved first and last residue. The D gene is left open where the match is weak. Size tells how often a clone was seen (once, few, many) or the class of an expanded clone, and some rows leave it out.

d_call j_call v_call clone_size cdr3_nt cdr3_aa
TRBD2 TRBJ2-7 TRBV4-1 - TGCGCCAGCAGCCAAGGGGGAGGGAGACTCTACGAGCAGTACTTC CASSQGGGRLYEQYF
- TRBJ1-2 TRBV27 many TGTGCCAGCAGTTTGGATTCGTCGGGGTATGGCTACACCTTC CASSLDSSGYGYTF
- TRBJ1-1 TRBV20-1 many TGCAGTGCTGGGGAGGGAAAAGCTTTCTTT CSAGEGKAFF
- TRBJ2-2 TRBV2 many TGTGCCAGCAGTGGGGGCGGGGGCTTCGACGGGGAGCTGTTTTTT CASSGGGGFDGELFF
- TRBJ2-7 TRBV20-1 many TGCAGTGCTATGAGTGACACCCCACATTACGAGCAGTACTTC CSAMSDTPHYEQYF
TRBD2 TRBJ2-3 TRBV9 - TGTGCCAGCGGGGGGGGACTGCTACGCACAGATACGCAGTATTTT CASGGGLLRTDTQYF
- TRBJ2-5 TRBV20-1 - TGCAGTGCTAGACTGCAGCCTATGGAGACCCAGTACTTC CSARLQPMETQYF
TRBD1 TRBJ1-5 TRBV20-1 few TGCAGTGCTGAGACGGGACAGGGGGTCCAGCCCCAGCATTTT CSAETGQGVQPQHF
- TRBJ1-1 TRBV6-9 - TGTGCCAGCAGTTACAACACCGCGACAGGAAACACTGAAGCTTTCTTT CASSYNTATGNTEAFF
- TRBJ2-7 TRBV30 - TGTGCCTGGAGTCGCACTAAGGAGGGCTCCTACGAGCAGTACTTC CAWSRTKEGSYEQYF
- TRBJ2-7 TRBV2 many TGTGCCAGCACCGAGGACGACCCCTACGAGCAGTACTTC CASTEDDPYEQYF
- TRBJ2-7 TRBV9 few TGTGCCAGCAGCGCGGACGGAGACGAGCAGTACTTC CASSADGDEQYF
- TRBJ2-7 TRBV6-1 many TGTGCCAGCCAGGGGGGGCTCGTCTCGGAGGAGCAGTACTTC CASQGGLVSEEQYF
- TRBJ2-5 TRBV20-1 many TGCAGTGCTAGGGTAGGACAAGAGACCCAGTACTTC CSARVGQETQYF
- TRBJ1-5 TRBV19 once TGTGCCAGTAGTATAGGGGATAGCAATCAGCCCCAGCATTTT CASSIGDSNQPQHF
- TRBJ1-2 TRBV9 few TGTGCCAGCAACTTAACCCCCGGGACTTCGGGCTACACCTTC CASNLTPGTSGYTF
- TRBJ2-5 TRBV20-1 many TGCAGTGCGTCAAGGGGTGCAGAGACCCAGTACTTC CSASRGAETQYF
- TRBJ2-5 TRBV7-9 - TGTGCCAGCAGCCGGGGAGGCAGGGTTCGAGAGACCCAGTACTTC CASSRGGRVRETQYF
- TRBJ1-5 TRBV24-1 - TGTGCCACCAGTGATTCTCATCAGCCCCAGCATTTT CATSDSHQPQHF
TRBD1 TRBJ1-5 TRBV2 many TGTGCCAGCAGGCAAGGACAGGGTAGCAATCAGCCCCAGCATTTT CASRQGQGSNQPQHF
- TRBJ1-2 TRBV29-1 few TGCAGCGTTGATCGCGGCGCGGACTATGGCTACACCTTC CSVDRGADYGYTF
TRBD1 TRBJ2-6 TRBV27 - TGTGCCAGCAGTTTAATCGGGACAGGGGCCGGGGCCAACGTCCTGACTTTC CASSLIGTGAGANVLTF
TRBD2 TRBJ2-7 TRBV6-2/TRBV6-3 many TGTGCCAGCAGTTACTCAGCATTAGCGGGCCGCTACGAGCAGTACTTC CASSYSALAGRYEQYF
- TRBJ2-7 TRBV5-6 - TGTGCCAGCAGCTTAACAGGGCGGTACGAGCAGTACTTC CASSLTGRYEQYF
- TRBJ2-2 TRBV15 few TGTGCCACCAGCAGAGGGGGGGTTGGGACACGGAACACCGGGGAGCTGTTTTTT CATSRGGVGTRNTGELFF
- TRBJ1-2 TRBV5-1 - TGCGCCAGCAGCCCCGACACCCGCTCCTATGGCTACACCTTC CASSPDTRSYGYTF
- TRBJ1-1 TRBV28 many TGTGCCTCTGTCCCCGGAGCCTTGAACACTGAAGCTTTCTTT CASVPGALNTEAFF
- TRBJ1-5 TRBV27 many TGTGCCAGCAGTCTGAACGGGGCCAGCAATCAGCCCCAGCATTTT CASSLNGASNQPQHF
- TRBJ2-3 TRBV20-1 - TGCAGTGCTAGGTGGGGGCCTAGCACAGATACGCAGTATTTT CSARWGPSTDTQYF
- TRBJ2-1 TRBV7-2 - TGTGCCAGCAGCTTAGTCGGGATCAGGGGCTCCTACAATGAGCAGTTCTTC CASSLVGIRGSYNEQFF
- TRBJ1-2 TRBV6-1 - TGTGCCAGCGCAGAATCCTTCTATGGCTACACCTTC CASAESFYGYTF
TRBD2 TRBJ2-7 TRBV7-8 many TGTGCCAGCAGCCAATCGAGACTAGGACTAGCGGGAGGGCCGACACAGGACTCCTACGAGCAGTACTTC CASSQSRLGLAGGPTQDSYEQYF
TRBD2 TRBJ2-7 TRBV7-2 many TGTGCCAGCAGCCTACTAGCGGGAGTATCCTACGAGCAGTACTTC CASSLLAGVSYEQYF
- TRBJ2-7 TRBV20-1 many TGCAGTGCTAGAGGGGCATGGGAGCAGTACTTC CSARGAWEQYF
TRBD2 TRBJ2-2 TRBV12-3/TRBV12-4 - TGTGCCACCTACCGGGCTAGCGGGAGAGGGGACACCGGGGAGCTGTTTTTT CATYRASGRGDTGELFF